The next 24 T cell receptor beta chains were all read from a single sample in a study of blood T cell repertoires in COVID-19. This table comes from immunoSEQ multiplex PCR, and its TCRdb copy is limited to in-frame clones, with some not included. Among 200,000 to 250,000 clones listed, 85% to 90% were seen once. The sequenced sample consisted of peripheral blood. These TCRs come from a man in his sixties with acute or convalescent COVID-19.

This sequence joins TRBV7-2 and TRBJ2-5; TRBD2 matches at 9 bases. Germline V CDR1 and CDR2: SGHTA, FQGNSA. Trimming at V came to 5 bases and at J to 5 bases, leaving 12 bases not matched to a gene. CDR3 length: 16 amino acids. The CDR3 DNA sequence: TGTGCCAGCAGCCCCCGAGTCGGGGCGGGAGGGGAGACCCAGTACTTC. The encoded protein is CASSPRVGAGGETQYF.

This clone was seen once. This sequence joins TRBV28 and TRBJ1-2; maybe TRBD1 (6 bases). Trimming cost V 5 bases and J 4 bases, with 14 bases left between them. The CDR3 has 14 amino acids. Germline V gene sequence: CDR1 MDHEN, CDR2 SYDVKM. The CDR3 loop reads CASSVRTAGYGYTF. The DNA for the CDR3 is TGTGCCAGCAGTGTAAGGACAGCTGGCTATGGCTACACCTTC.

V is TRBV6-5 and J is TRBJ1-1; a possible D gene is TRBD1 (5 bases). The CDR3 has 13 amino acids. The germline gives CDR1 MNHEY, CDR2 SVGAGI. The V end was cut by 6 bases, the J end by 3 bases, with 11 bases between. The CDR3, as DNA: TGTGCCAGCAGGGGGGGATCTTACACTGAAGCTTTCTTT. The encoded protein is CASRGGSYTEAFF.

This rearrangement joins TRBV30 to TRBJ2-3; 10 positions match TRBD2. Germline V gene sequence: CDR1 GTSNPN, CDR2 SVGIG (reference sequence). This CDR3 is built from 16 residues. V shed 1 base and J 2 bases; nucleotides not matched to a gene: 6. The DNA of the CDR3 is TGTGCCTGGAGTGCTGGACTAGCGGTTATCACAGATACGCAGTATTTT. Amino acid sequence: CAWSAGLAVITDTQYF.

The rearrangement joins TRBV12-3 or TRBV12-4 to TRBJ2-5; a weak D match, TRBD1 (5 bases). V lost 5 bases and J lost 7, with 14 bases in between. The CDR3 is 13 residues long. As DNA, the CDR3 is TGTGCCAGCAGTACCAAGGGGCGCGGGACCCAGTACTTC. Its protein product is CASSTKGRGTQYF.

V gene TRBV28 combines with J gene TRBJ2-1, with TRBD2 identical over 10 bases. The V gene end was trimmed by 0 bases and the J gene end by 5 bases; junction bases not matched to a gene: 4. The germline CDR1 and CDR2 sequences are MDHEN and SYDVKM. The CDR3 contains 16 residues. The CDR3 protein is CASSLWGSGRHNEQFF. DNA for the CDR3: TGTGCCAGCAGTTTATGGGGTAGCGGGAGGCACAATGAGCAGTTCTTC. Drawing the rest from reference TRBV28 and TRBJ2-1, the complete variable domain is DVKVTQSSRYLVKRTGEKVFLECVQDMDHENMFWYRQDPGLGLRLIYFSYDVKMKEKGDIPEGYSVSREKKERFSLILESASTNQTSMYLCASSLWGSGRHNEQFFGPGTRLTVL.

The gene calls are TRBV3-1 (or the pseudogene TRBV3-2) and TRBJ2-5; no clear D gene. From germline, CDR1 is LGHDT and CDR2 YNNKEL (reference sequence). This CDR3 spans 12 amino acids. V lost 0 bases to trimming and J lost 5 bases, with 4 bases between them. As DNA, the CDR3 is TGTGCCAGCAGCCAAGATCGGGAGACCCAGTACTTC. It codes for CASSQDRETQYF.

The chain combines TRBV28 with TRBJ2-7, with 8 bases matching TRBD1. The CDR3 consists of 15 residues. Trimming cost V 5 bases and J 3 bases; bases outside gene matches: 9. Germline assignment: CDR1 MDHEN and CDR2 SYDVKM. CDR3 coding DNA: TGTGCCAGCAGTCTCCCGGGACAGGCACTCTACGAGCAGTACTTC. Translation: CASSLPGQALYEQYF.

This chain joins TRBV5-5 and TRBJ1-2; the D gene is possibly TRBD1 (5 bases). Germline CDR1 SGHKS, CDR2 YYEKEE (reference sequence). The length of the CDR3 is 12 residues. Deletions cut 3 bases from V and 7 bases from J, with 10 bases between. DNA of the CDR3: TGTGCCAGCAGCTCCTGGGACTTTGGCTACACCTTC. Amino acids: CASSSWDFGYTF.

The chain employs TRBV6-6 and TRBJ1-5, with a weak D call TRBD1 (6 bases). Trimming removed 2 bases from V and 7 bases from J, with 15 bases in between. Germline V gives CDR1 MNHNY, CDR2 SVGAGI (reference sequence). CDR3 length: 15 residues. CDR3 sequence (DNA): TGTGCCAGCAGTTACGGAGCAGGGGTTCCACAGCCCCAGCATTTT. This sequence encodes CASSYGAGVPQPQHF.

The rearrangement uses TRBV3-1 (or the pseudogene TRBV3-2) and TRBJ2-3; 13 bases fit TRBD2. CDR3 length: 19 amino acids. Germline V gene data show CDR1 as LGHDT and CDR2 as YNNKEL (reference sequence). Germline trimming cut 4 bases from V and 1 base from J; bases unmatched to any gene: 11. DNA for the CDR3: TGTGCCAGCAGCCCATATTCCGGACTAGCGGGAGTTGGCACAGATACGCAGTATTTT. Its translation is CASSPYSGLAGVGTDTQYF.

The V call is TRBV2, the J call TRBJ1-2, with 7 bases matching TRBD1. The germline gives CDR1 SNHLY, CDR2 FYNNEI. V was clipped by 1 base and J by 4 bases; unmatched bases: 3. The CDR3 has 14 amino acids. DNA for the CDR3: TGTGCCAGCAGTGAAGAGGGGGCCGTCTATGGCTACACCTTC. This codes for CASSEEGAVYGYTF. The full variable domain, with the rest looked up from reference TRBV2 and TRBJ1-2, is EPEVTQTPSHQVTQMGQEVILRCVPISNHLYFYWYRQILGQKVEFLVSFYNNEISEKSEIFDDQFSVERPDGSNFTLKIRSTKLEDSAMYFCASSEEGAVYGYTFGSGTRLTVV.

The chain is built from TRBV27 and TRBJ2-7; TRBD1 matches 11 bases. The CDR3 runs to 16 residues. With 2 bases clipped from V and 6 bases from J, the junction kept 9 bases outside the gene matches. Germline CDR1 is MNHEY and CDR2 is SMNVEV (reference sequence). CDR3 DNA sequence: TGTGCCAGCAGTTTAAAAGCCGGGACAGGGGGTTCCGAGCAGTACTTC. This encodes CASSLKAGTGGSEQYF.

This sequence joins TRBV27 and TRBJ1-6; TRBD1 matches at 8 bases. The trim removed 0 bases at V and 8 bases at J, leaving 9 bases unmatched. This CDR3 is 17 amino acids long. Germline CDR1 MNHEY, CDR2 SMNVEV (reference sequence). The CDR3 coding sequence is TGTGCCAGCAGTTTATCGGGGGCAGGGGGCTTGGATTCACCCCTCCACTTT. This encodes CASSLSGAGGLDSPLHF.

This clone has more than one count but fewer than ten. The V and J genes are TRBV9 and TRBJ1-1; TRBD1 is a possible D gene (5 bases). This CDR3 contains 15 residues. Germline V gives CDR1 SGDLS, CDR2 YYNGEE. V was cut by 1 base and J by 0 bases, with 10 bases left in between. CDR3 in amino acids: CASSVKDMVNTEAFF. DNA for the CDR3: TGTGCCAGCAGCGTAAAGGACATGGTGAACACTGAAGCTTTCTTT.

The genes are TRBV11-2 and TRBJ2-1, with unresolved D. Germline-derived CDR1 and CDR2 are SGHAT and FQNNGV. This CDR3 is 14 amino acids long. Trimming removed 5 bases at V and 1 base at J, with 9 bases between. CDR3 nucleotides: TGTGCCAGCAGCGGTCAGAGGTCCTACAATGAGCAGTTCTTC. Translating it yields CASSGQRSYNEQFF.

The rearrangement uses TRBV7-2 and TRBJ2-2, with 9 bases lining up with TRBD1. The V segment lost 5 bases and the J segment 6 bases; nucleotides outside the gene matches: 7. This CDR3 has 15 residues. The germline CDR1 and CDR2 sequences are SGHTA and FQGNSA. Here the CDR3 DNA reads TGTGCCAGCAGCCCGGGACAGGGAAGGGCCGGGGAGCTGTTTTTT. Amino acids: CASSPGQGRAGELFF. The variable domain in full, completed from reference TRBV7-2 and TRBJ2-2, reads GAGVSQSPSNKVTEKGKDVELRCDPISGHTALYWYRQSLGQGLEFLIYFQGNSAPDKSGLPSDRFSAERTGGSVSTLTIQRTQQEDSAVYLCASSPGQGRAGELFFGEGSRLTVL.

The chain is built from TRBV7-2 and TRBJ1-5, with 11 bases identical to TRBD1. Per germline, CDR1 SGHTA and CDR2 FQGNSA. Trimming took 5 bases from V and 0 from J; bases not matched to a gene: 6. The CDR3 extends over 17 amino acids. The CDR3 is CASSLRTGGISNQPQHF. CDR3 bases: TGTGCCAGCAGCCTGCGGACAGGGGGCATTAGCAATCAGCCCCAGCATTTT.

DNA of the CDR3: TGTGCCAGCAGCTTGAAGACAGGGGGCAATAATGAAAAACTGTTTTTT. Translation: CASSLKTGGNNEKLFF. The gene calls are TRBV5-6 and TRBJ1-4, with 10 bases fitting TRBD1. The germline V gene encodes CDR1 SGHDT and CDR2 YYEEEE. The junction had 4 bases not matched to a gene; V was cut back by 1 base and J by 4 bases. The CDR3 has 16 residues.

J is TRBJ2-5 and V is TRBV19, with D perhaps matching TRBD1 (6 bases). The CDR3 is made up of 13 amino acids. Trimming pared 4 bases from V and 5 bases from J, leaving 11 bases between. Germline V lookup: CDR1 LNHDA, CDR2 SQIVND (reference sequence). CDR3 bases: TGTGCCAGTAGTAGACAGGAAGGGGAGACCCAGTACTTC. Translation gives CASSRQEGETQYF.

The CDR3 loop is CATSAGAITDTQYF. In DNA form, the CDR3 reads TGTGCCACCAGTGCTGGAGCTATCACAGATACGCAGTATTTT. The V call is TRBV24-1, the J call TRBJ2-3; D gene ambiguous. The V gene lost 5 bases and the J gene lost 2 bases, with 10 bases spanning the gap. The CDR3 length is 14 residues. CDR1 and CDR2 from the germline V gene are KGHDR and SFDVKD.

The CDR3 here is CASSATGSGTEAFF. The CDR3 DNA sequence: TGTGCCAGTAGTGCGACAGGGTCCGGCACTGAAGCTTTCTTT. The rearrangement links TRBV19 to TRBJ1-1; the match to TRBD1 covers 7 bases. From germline, CDR1 is LNHDA and CDR2 SQIVND (reference sequence). The CDR3 runs 14 residues. V shed 5 bases and J 4 bases; nucleotides not matched to a gene: 7.

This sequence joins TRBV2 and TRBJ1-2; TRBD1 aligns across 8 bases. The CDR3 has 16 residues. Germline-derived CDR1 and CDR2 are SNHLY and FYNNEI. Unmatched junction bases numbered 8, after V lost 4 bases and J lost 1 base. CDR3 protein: CASSGPGQEINYGYTF. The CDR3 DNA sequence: TGTGCCAGCAGTGGTCCGGGACAGGAGATTAACTATGGCTACACCTTC.

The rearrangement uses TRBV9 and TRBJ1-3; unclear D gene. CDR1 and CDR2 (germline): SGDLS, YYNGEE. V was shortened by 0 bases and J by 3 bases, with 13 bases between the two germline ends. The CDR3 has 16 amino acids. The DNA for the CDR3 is TGTGCCAGCAGCGTAGCCGTTGGATGGAGTGGAAACACCATATATTTT. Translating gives CASSVAVGWSGNTIYF.